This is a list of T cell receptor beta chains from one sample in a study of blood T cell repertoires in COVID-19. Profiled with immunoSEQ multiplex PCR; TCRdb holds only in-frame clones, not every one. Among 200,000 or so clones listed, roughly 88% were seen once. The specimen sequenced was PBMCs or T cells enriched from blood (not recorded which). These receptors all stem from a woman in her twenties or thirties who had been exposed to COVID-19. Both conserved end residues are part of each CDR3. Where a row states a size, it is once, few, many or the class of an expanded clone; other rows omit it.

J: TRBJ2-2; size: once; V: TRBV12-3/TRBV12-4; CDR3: CASRRDGELFF
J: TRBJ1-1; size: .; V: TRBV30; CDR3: CAWMEIEAFF
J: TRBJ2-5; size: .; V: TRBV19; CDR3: CASSIKGLAGARQETQYF
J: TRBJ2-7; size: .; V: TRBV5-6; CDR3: CASSWTSAYEQYF
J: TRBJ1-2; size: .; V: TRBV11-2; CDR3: CASSANRANYGYTF
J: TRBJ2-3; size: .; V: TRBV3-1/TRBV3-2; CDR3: CASSLLSPGLKTDTQYF
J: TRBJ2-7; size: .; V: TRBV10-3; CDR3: CAIRNAGTSGKAIEQYF
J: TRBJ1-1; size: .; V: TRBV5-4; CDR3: CASSEELRGWDTEAFF
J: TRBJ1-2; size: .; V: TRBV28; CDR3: CASTDREGPLFYGYTF
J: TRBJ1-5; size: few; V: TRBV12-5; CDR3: CASGLVHGPQHF
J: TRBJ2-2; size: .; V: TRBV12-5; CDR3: CASGERTSGVGELFF
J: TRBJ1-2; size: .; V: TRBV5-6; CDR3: CASSLVAGGYGYTF
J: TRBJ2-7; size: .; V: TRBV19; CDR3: CASSIRTGPYEQYF
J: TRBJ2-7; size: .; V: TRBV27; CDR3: CASSLFAGTYEQYF
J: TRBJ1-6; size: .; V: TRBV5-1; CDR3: CASSRGRDNSPLHF
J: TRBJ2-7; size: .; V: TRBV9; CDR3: CASSVEVGGRYEQYF
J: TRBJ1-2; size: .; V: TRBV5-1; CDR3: CASTGQGASNYGYTF
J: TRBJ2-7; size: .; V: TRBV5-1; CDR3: CASSSGTGGSYEQYF
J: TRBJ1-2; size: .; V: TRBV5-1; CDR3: CASSPLGAVEGYTF
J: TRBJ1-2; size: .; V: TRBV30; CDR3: CAWSVQNYGYTF
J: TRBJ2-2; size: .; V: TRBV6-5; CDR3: CASSLRGTPTGELFF
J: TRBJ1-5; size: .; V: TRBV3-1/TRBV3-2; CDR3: CASSQRQGASQPQHF
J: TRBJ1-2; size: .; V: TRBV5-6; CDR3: CASSWVDRNYGYTF
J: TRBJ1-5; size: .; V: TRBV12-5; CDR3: CASGLVNSGESNQPQHF
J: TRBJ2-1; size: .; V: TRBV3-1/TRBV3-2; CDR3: CASSQVINPSSYNEQFF
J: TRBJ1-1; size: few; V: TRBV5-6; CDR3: CASSPDRGENTEAFF
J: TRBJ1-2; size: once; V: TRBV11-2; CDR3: CASRLTGSRGYTF
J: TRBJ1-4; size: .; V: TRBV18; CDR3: CASSPPGADEKLFF
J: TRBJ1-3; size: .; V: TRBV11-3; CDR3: CASSLKGGSGNTIYF
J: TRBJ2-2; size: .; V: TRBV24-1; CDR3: CATRDRGNANTGELFF
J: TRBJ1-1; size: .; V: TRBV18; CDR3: CASSLDRVNTEAFF
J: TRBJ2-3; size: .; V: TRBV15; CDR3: CATSSYQTDPTDTQYF
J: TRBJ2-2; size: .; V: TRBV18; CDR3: CASSPPMTGAGTGELFF
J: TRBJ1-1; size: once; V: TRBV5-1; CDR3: CASSTLGDTEAFF
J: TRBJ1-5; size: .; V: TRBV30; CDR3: CAWSVGTGGEQPQHF
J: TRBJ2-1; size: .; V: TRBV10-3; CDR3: CAISDMLAGTYNEQFF
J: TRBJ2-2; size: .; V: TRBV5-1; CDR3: CASSLAQGGGELFF
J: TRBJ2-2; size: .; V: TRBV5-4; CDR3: CASTEQDLNTGELFF
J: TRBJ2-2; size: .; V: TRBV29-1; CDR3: CSVLDRPTGELFF
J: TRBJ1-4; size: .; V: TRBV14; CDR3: CASSQDWGGKLFF
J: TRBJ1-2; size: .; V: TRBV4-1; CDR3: CASRQNYGYTF